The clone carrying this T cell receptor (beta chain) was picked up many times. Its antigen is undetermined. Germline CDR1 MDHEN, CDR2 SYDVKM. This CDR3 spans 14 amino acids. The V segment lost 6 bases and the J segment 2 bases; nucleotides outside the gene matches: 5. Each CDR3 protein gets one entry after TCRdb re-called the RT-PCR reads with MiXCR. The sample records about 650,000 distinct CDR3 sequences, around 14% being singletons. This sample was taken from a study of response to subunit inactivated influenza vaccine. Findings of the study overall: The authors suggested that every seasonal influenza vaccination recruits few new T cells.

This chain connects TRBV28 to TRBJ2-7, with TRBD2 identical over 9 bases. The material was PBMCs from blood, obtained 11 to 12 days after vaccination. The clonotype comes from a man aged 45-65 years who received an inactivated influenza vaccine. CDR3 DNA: TGTGCCAGCAGCTTAGCGGGGGTAACCTACGAGCAGTACTTC. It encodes CASSLAGVTYEQYF. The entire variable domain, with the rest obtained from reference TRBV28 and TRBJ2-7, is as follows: DVKVTQSSRYLVKRTGEKVFLECVQDMDHENMFWYRQDPGLGLRLIYFSYDVKMKEKGDIPEGYSVSREKKERFSLILESASTNQTSMYLCASSLAGVTYEQYFGPGTRLTVT.